The 10 T cell receptor beta chains below all came from one sample that was sequenced in a study of blood T cell repertoires in COVID-19. Clones were read by immunoSEQ multiplex PCR, and TCRdb kept only the in-frame ones, dropping some. This repertoire shows some 210,000 clones, around 81% found once; its top ten account for 4.3%. The sequenced sample was PBMCs or T cells enriched from blood (not recorded which). The receptors were sampled from a man younger than 40 with acute COVID-19.

This clone was seen more than once but under ten times. The V gene is TRBV18, the J gene TRBJ1-1; a weak D match, TRBD1 (6 bases). The germline gives CDR1 KGHSH, CDR2 LQKENI. The CDR3 extends over 13 amino acids. V was clipped by 0 bases and J by 6 bases, with 8 bases between them. DNA for the CDR3: TGTGCCAGCTCACCACCCTACAGGGCTGAAGCTTTCTTT. Translation: CASSPPYRAEAFF. The full variable domain, its missing parts supplied by reference TRBV18 and TRBJ1-1, is NAGVMQNPRHLVRRRGQEARLRCSPMKGHSHVYWYRQLPEEGLKFMVYLQKENIIDESGMPKERFSAEFPKEGPSILRIQQVVRGDSAAYFCASSPPYRAEAFFGQGTRLTVV.

The J gene is TRBJ1-1, the V gene TRBV11-3; no firm D call. This CDR3 has 13 residues. CDR1 is SGHNT, CDR2 YENEEA, per germline. With 0 bases removed from V and 4 bases from J, the gap between germline ends came to 6 bases. The CDR3 here is CASSLESSTEAFF. The CDR3 region has the DNA TGTGCCAGCAGCTTAGAATCGTCCACTGAAGCTTTCTTT.

This chain links TRBV15 with TRBJ2-6; the D gene is possibly TRBD1 (6 bases). From germline, CDR1 is LNHNV and CDR2 YYDKDF (reference sequence). V was shortened by 0 bases and J by 1 base, with 13 bases between the two germline ends. The length of the CDR3 is 18 residues. CDR3 in DNA: TGTGCCACCAGCAGAGATAACAGGGTTTATTCTGGGGCCAACGTCCTGACTTTC. It is translated as CATSRDNRVYSGANVLTF.

This clone was observed a few times. The V and J genes are TRBV19 and TRBJ1-2; a possible D gene is TRBD1 (5 bases). The CDR3 runs 15 residues. V lost 2 bases and J lost 0, with 10 bases in between. The V gene's germline CDR1 is LNHDA and CDR2 SQIVND (reference sequence). CDR3 loop: CASSISAGANYGYTF. CDR3 coding DNA: TGTGCCAGTAGTATATCCGCGGGGGCTAACTATGGCTACACCTTC.

In nucleotides, the CDR3 is TGCGCCAGCCAGGCGCACACCGGGGAGCTGTTTTTT. Residues: CASQAHTGELFF. The chain is built from TRBV5-1 and TRBJ2-2; no definite D call. The CDR3 sequence is 12 residues long. Trimming cost V 7 bases and J 3 bases, with 7 bases left between them. The germline gives CDR1 SGHRS, CDR2 YFSETQ.

The CDR3 reads CASSQFPVPMNTEAFF. In DNA, the CDR3 is TGTGCCAGCAGCCAATTCCCGGTCCCCATGAACACTGAAGCTTTCTTT. This chain links TRBV3-1 (or the pseudogene TRBV3-2) with TRBJ1-1, with D unclear. This CDR3 spans 16 amino acids. Germline V gene lookup returns CDR1 LGHDT and CDR2 YNNKEL (reference sequence). Trimming removed 2 bases from V and 0 bases from J, with 13 bases in between.

The count of this clone is one. V usage is TRBV10-3 and J usage is TRBJ1-1; 8 nucleotides agree with TRBD1. The J segment lost 5 bases and the V segment lost 3 bases, leaving 2 bases of the junction unmatched. This CDR3 contains 13 residues. Germline V CDR1 and CDR2: ENHRY, SYGVKD. CDR3 residues: CAISDRTGTEAFF. The CDR3 DNA sequence: TGTGCCATCAGTGACAGGACAGGGACTGAAGCTTTCTTT.

The chain is built from TRBV9 and TRBJ1-2; 9 nucleotides agree with TRBD1. The CDR3 is made up of 16 amino acids. After removal of 3 bases from V and 3 bases from J, the junction contained 9 bases not matched to a gene. Per the germline V gene, CDR1 is SGDLS and CDR2 is YYNGEE. CDR3 in DNA: TGTGCCAGCAGCGCCCAACCGGGACAGGGTTACTATGGCTACACCTTC. Its translation: CASSAQPGQGYYGYTF.

The chain employs TRBV7-6 and TRBJ1-2; a possible D gene is TRBD1 (6 bases). CDR3 length: 16 residues. V was cut by 5 bases and J by 7 bases, with 23 bases left in between. Germline CDR1 and CDR2: SGHVS and FNYEAQ. In DNA, the CDR3 is TGTGCCAGCAGCCCCGGGACATCTGTCCGGGTTGGTGGCTACACCTTC. Its translation is CASSPGTSVRVGGYTF. Full variable domain (rest looked up from reference TRBV7-6 and TRBJ1-2): GAGVSQSPRYKVTKRGQDVALRCDPISGHVSLYWYRQALGQGPEFLTYFNYEAQQDKSGLPNDRFSAERPEGSISTLTIQRTEQRDSAMYRCASSPGTSVRVGGYTFGSGTRLTVV.

The chain combines TRBV3-1 (or the pseudogene TRBV3-2) with TRBJ1-1; possible D gene TRBD1, 6 bases. Trimming stripped 7 bases from V and 1 base from J, with 13 bases between. CDR3 length equals 14 residues. Germline assignment: CDR1 LGHDT and CDR2 YNNKEL (reference sequence). CDR3 in DNA: TGTGCCAGCAACAGGGACGCCGAGAACACTGAAGCTTTCTTT. The encoded protein is CASNRDAENTEAFF.